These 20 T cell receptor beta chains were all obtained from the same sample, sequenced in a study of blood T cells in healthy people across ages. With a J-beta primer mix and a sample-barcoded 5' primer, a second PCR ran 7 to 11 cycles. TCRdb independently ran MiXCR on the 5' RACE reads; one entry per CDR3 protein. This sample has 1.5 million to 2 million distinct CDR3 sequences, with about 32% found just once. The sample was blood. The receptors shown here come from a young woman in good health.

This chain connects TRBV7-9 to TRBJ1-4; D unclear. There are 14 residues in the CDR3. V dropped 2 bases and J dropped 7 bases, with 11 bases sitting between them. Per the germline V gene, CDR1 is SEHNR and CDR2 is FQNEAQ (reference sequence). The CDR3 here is CASSLNSVSEKLFF. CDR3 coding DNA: TGTGCCAGCAGCTTAAACTCAGTTAGTGAAAAACTGTTTTTT.

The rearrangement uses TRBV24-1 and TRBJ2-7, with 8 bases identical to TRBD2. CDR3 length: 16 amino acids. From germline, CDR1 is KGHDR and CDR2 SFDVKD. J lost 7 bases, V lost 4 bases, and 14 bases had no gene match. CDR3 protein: CATSEARGGHGNEQYF. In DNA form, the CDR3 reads TGTGCCACCAGTGAGGCTCGGGGGGGCCACGGCAATGAGCAGTACTTC.

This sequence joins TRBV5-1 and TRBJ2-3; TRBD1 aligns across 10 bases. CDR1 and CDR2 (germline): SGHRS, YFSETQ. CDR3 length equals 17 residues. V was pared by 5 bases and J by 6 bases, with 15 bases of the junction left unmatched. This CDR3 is CASSPGTGAKTGDTQYF. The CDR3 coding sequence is TGCGCCAGCAGTCCCGGGACAGGGGCCAAGACAGGGGATACGCAGTATTTT.

CDR3 amino acids: CASSRLEGPYEQYF. The CDR3 DNA follows: TGCGCCAGCAGCCGCCTAGAGGGCCCCTACGAGCAGTACTTC. The V and J genes are TRBV5-1 and TRBJ2-7; a possible D gene is TRBD2 (5 bases). Trimming removed 4 bases from V and 2 bases from J, with 13 bases in between. Germline V lookup: CDR1 SGHRS, CDR2 YFSETQ. This CDR3 contains 14 residues.

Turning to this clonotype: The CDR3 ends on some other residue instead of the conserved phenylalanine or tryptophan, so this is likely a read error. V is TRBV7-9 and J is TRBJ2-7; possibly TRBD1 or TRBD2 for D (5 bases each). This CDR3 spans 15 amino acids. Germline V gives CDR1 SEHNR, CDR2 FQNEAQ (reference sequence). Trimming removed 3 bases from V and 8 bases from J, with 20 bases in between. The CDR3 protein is CASSFLGTEPTKQYL. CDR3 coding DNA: TGTGCCAGCAGCTTCCTCGGGACGGAGCCTACGAAGCAGTACTTA.

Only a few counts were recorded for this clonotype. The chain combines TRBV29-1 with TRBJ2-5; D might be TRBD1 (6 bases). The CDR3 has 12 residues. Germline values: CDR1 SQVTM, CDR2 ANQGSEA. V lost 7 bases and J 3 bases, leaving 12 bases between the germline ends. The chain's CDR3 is CSGQGQEETQYF. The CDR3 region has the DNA TGCAGCGGCCAGGGACAAGAAGAGACCCAGTACTTC.

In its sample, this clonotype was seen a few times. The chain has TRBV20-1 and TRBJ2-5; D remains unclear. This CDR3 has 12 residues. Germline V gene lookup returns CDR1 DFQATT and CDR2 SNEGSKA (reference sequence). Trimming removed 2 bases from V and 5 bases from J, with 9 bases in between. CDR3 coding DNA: TGCAGTGCTAGAATGCTAGGGGAGACCCAGTACTTC. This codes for CSARMLGETQYF.

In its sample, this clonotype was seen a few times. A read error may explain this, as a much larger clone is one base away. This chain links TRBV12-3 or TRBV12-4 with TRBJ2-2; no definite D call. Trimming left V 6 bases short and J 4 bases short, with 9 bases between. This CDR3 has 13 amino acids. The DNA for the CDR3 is TGTGCCAGCAGATGGGGTAGCACCGGGGAGCTGTTTTTT. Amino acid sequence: CASRWGSTGELFF.

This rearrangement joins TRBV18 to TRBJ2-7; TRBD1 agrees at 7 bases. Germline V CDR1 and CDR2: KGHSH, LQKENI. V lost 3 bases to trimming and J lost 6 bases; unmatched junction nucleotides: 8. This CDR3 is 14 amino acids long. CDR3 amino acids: CASSPGTEGVEQYF. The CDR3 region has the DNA TGTGCCAGCTCACCTGGGACAGAGGGCGTCGAGCAGTACTTC.

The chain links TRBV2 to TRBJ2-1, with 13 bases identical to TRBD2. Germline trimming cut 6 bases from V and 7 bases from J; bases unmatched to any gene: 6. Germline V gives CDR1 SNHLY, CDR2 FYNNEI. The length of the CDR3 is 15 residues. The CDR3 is CASSATSGGRNEQFF. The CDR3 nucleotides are TGTGCCAGCAGCGCGACTAGCGGGGGGAGGAATGAGCAGTTCTTC.

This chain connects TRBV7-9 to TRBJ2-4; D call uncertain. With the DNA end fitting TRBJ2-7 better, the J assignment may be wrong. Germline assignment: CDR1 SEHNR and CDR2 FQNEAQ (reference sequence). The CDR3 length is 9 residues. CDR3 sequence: CARLHEQYF. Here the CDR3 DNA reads TGTGCCAGACTCCACGAGCAGTACTTC.

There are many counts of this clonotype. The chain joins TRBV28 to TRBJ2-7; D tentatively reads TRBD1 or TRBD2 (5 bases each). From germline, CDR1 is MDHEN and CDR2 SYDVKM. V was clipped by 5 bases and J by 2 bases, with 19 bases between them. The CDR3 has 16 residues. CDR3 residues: CASSQILSGTAYEQYF. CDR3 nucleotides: TGTGCCAGCAGTCAAATATTGTCCGGGACGGCCTACGAGCAGTACTTC.

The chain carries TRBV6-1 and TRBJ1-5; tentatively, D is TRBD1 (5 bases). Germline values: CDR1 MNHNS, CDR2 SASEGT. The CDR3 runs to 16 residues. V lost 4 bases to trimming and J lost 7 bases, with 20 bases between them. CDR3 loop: CASSATGLGVEQPQHF. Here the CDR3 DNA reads TGTGCCAGCAGTGCCACGGGTTTGGGGGTGGAACAGCCCCAGCATTTT.

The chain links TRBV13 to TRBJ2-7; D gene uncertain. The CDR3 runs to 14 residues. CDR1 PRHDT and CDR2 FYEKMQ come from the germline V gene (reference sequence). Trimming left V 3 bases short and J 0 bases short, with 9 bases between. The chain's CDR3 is CASSLVWSSYEQYF. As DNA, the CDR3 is TGTGCCAGCAGCTTGGTTTGGAGCTCCTACGAGCAGTACTTC.

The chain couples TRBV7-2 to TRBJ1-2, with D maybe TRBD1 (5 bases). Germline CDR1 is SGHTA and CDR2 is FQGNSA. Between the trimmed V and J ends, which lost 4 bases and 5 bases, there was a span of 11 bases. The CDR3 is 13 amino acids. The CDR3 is CASSSQRTYGYTF. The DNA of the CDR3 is TGTGCCAGCAGCTCCCAACGGACATATGGCTACACCTTC.

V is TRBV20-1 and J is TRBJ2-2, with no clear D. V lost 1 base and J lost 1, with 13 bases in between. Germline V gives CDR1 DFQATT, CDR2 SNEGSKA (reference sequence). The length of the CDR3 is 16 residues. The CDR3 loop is CSARGAPSRNTGELFF. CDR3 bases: TGCAGTGCTAGAGGGGCACCATCTCGGAACACCGGGGAGCTGTTTTTT.

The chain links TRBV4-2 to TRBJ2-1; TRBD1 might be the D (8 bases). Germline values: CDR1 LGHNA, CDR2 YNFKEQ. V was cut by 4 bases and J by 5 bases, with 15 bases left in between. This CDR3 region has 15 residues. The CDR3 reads CASSPRTGRDNEQFF. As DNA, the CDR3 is TGTGCCAGCAGCCCTAGGACAGGGAGGGACAATGAGCAGTTCTTC.

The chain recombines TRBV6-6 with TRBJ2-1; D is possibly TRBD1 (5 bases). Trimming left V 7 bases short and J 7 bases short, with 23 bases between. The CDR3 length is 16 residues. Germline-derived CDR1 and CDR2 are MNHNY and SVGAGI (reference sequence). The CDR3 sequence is CASTKIPGRPGNEQFF. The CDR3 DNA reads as TGTGCCAGCACAAAAATCCCCGGACGACCAGGGAATGAGCAGTTCTTC.

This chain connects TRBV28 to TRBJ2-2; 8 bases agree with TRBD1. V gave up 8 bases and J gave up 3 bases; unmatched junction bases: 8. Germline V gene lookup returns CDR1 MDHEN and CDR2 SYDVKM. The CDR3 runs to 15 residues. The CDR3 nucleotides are TGTGCCAGCGGCCGGACAGGGTTCGACACCGGGGAGCTGTTTTTT. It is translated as CASGRTGFDTGELFF.

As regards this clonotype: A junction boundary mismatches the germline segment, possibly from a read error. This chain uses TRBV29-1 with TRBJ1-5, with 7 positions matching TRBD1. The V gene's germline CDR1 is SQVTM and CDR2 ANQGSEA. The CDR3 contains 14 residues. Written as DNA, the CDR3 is TGCAGCGTTTCCGGGACAGACCCCAATCAGCCCCGGCATTTT. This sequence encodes CSVSGTDPNQPRHF.